This TCR beta chain was identified during a study of T cell responses to AZD1222 COVID-19 vaccine. General study results and limits: Dominant CD4 TCR responses targeted spike regions 160-218 and 743-854. Donors in the cohort were predominantly white British and more often female, and clonal diversity was possibly underestimated.

TCRdb's table, derived via immunoSEQ multiplex PCR, lists solely in-frame clones and lacks some. Among 95,000 to 110,000 clones listed, about 85% were seen once. Per the germline V gene, CDR1 is KGHSH and CDR2 is LQKENI. Between the trimmed V and J ends, which lost 0 bases and 4 bases, there was a span of 9 bases. The CDR3 sequence is 14 residues long. Details on this clone: Its cognate antigen is unknown.

This clonotype was sampled from an adult who received the AZD1222 COVID-19 vaccine. The chain uses TRBV18 and TRBJ1-1; D call uncertain. The specimen comprised peripheral blood, sampled 28 days after the second AZD1222 dose. CDR3 amino acids: CASSPPNWATEAFF. Here the CDR3 DNA reads TGTGCCAGCTCACCACCCAACTGGGCCACTGAAGCTTTCTTT.